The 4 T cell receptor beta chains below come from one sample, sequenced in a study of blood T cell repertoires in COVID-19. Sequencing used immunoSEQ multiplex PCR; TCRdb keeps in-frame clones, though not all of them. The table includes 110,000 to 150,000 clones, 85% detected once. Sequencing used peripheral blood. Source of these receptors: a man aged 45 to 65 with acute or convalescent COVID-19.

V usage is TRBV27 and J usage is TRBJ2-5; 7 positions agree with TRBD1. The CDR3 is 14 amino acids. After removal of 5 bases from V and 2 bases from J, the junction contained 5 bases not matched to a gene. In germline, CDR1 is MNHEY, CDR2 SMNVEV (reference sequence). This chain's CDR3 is CASSPRDRQETQYF. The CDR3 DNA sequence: TGTGCCAGCAGTCCCCGGGACAGACAAGAGACCCAGTACTTC.

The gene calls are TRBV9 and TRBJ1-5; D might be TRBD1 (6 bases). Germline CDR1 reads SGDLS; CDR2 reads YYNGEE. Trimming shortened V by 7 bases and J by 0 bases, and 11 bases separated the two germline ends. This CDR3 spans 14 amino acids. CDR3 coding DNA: TGTGCCAGCTTGGGGACACTTAGCAATCAGCCCCAGCATTTT. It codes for CASLGTLSNQPQHF.

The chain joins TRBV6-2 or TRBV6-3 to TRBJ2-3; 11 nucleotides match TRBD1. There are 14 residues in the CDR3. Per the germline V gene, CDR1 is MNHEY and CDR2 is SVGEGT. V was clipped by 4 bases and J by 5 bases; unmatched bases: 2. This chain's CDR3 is CASSFGTGGDTQYF. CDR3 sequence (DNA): TGTGCCAGCAGTTTCGGGACAGGGGGAGATACGCAGTATTTT.

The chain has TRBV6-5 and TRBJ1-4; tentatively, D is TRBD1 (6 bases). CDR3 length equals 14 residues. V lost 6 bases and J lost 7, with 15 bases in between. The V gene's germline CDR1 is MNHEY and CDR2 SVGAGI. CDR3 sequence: CASSLTGRFEKLFF. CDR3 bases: TGTGCCAGCAGCCTGACAGGTCGTTTTGAAAAACTGTTTTTT.